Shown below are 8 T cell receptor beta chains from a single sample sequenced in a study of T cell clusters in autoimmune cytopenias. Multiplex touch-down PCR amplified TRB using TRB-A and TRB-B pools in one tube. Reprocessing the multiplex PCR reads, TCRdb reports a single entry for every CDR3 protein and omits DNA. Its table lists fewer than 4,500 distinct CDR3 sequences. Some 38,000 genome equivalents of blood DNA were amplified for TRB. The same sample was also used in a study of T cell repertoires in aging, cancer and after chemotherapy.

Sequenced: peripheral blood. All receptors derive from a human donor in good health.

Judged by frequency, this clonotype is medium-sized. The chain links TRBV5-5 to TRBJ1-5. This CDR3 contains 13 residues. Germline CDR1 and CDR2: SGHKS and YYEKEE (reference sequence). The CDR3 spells CASSLTRVQPQHF. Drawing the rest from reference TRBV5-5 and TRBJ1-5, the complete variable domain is DAGVTQSPTHLIKTRGQQVTLRCSPISGHKSVSWYQQVLGQGPQFIFQYYEKEERGRGNFPDRFSARQFPNYSSELNVNALLLGDSALYLCASSLTRVQPQHFGDGTRLSIL.

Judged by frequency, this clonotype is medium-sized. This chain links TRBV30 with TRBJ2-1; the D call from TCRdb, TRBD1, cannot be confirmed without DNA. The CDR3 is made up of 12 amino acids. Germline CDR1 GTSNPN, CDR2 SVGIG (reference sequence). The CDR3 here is CAWSPTGGEQFF.

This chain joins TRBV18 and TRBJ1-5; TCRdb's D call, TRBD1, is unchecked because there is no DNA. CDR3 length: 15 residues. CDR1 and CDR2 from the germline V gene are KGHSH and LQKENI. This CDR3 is CASSQEGTGGQPQHF.

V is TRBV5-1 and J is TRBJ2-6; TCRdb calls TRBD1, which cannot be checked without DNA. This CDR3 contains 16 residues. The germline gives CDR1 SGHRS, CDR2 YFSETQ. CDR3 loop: CASSVQGPSGANVLTF.

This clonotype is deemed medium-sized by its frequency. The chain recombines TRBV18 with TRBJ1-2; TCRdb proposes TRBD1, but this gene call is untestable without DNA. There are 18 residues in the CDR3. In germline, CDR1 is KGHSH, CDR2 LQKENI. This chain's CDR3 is CASSRYSTSEGAWDGYTF.

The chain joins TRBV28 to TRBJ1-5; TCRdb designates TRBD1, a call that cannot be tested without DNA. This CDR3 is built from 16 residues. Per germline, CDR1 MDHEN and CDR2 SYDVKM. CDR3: CASSPPRTGSDQPQHF.

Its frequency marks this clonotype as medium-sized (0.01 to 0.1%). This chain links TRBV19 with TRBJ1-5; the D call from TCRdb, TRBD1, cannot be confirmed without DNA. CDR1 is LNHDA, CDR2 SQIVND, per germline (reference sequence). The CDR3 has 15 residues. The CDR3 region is CASTTQGSGNQPQHF.

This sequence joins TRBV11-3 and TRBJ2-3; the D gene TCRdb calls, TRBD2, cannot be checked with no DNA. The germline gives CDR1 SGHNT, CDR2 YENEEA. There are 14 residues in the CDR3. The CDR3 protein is CASKGREGSDTQYF.